Below, 11 T cell receptor beta chains from the same sample are listed, as sequenced in a study of blood T cell repertoires in COVID-19. Assay used: immunoSEQ multiplex PCR; TCRdb lists only in-frame clones, some missing. This repertoire shows around 250,000 clones, around nine tenths found once; its top ten account for approximately 6.8%. The sample consisted of peripheral blood. Receptor source: a woman aged 70-85 years with active or convalescent COVID-19.

V gene TRBV28 combines with J gene TRBJ2-7, with 10 bases that match TRBD1. The CDR3 contains 13 residues. Germline CDR1 and CDR2: MDHEN and SYDVKM. V shed 10 bases, J shed 7 bases, and the junction held 10 bases outside the gene matches. The DNA of the CDR3 is TGTGCCATAGGAGGGACAGGGGTTAAGGAGCAGTACTTC. This sequence encodes CAIGGTGVKEQYF.

The CDR3 protein is CASSLSGGGHLEAFF. The CDR3 coding sequence is TGTGCCAGCAGCTTAAGTGGTGGCGGCCACCTTGAAGCTTTCTTT. The chain has TRBV11-3 and TRBJ1-1; D remains ambiguous. The CDR3 is made up of 15 amino acids. Germline V lookup: CDR1 SGHNT, CDR2 YENEEA. Trimming cost V 2 bases and J 7 bases, with 17 bases left between them.

The chain employs TRBV6-5 and TRBJ2-7, with a tentative D call TRBD2 (6 bases). The CDR3 is made up of 12 amino acids. V was clipped by 6 bases and J by 6 bases, with 12 bases between them. Germline CDR1 MNHEY, CDR2 SVGAGI. The CDR3 DNA is TGTGCCAGCAGCGACGGACTATTCGAGCAGTACTTC. It specifies CASSDGLFEQYF.

Written as DNA, the CDR3 is TGTGCCAGCAGTGAGGCGGGACAGGGAAATGAAAAACTGTTTTTT. Translated, it gives CASSEAGQGNEKLFF. The chain carries TRBV25-1 and TRBJ1-4; 9 nucleotides agree with TRBD1. CDR3 length: 15 residues. The ends lost 3 bases at V and 5 bases at J; junction bases unmatched: 4. Germline V lookup: CDR1 MGHDK, CDR2 SYGVNS.

Only a few counts were recorded for this clone. The CDR3 reads CASSLDSLYEQYF. CDR3 in DNA: TGTGCCAGCAGCCTCGACAGTTTGTACGAGCAGTACTTC. V and J are TRBV6-5 and TRBJ2-7; tentatively, D is TRBD1 (5 bases). This CDR3 has 13 amino acids. V lost 6 bases, J lost 4 bases, and 13 bases lay in between. Germline V CDR1 and CDR2: MNHEY, SVGAGI.

V gene TRBV12-3 or TRBV12-4 combines with J gene TRBJ1-2, with TRBD1 identical over 7 bases. The CDR3 extends over 13 amino acids. V gave up 1 base and J gave up 8 bases; unmatched junction bases: 4. The CDR3 DNA is TGTGCCAGCAGTTTAGTAGGGGGCGAGGGCTACACCTTC. Translating gives CASSLVGGEGYTF.

This clone was seen a handful of times. The chain has TRBV11-2 and TRBJ2-7; tentative D call: TRBD2 (7 bases). Germline CDR1 is SGHAT and CDR2 is FQNNGV. V was clipped by 6 bases and J by 7 bases, with 13 bases between them. This CDR3 comprises 12 residues. The CDR3 nucleotides read TGTGCCAGCAGTCGGGGGGCGGGGGAGCAGTACTTC. This translates into CASSRGAGEQYF.

J is TRBJ1-5 and V is TRBV7-2; D possibly corresponds to TRBD1 (6 bases). From germline, CDR1 is SGHTA and CDR2 FQGNSA. The V end lost 4 bases, the J end lost 0 bases, and 19 bases lay between the germline ends. CDR3 length equals 18 residues. The CDR3: CASSSYASQGPSNQPQHF. The DNA for the CDR3 is TGTGCCAGCAGCTCGTACGCATCACAGGGCCCTAGCAATCAGCCCCAGCATTTT.

The genes are TRBV18 and TRBJ1-2, with 9 bases aligning to TRBD1. Germline V CDR1 and CDR2: KGHSH, LQKENI. J gave up 5 bases and V 0 bases, and 13 bases lay outside the gene matches. CDR3 length equals 18 residues. The CDR3 DNA reads TGTGCCAGCTCACCACCGACAGGGGGACAGGGACATGGTTATGGCTACACCTTC. Translated, it gives CASSPPTGGQGHGYGYTF.

CDR3 amino acids: CASSTGTGLSYNEQFF. In DNA, the CDR3 is TGTGCCAGCTCAACCGGGACAGGGTTATCCTACAATGAGCAGTTCTTC. The chain links TRBV18 to TRBJ2-1; TRBD1 aligns across 9 bases. V shed 5 bases and J 1 base; nucleotides not matched to a gene: 6. The CDR3 totals 16 residues. Germline loops: CDR1 KGHSH, CDR2 LQKENI.

The gene calls are TRBV21-1 and TRBJ1-1. TRBV21-1 is reported as a pseudogene. CDR3 size: 14 residues. The CDR3 DNA is TGTGCCAGCAGCAAAAGGGGGAGGGAGACTGAAGCTTTCTTT. Translation: CASSKRGRETEAFF.